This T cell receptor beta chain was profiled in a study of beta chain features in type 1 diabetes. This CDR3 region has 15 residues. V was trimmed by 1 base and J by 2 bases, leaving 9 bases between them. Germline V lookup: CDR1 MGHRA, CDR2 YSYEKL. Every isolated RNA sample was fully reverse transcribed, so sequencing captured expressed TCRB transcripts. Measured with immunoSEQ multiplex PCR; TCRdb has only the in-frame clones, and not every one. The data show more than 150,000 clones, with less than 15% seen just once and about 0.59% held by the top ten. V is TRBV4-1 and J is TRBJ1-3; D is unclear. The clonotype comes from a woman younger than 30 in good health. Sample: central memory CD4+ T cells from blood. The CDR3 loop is CASSQVGGTGNTIYF. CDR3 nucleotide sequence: TGCGCCAGCAGCCAAGTCGGAGGAACTGGAAACACCATATATTTT.